Shown below are 27 T cell receptor beta chains from a single sample sequenced in a study of blood T cell repertoires in COVID-19. Profiling relied on immunoSEQ multiplex PCR, and the TCRdb table lists in-frame clones only, not all of them. The repertoire includes over 150,000 clones, approximately 83% of them detected once, and about 12% sits in the top ten. Sequenced input: peripheral blood. Receptors were obtained from a woman aged 60-75 years with COVID-19, enrolled during active disease.

This clone was detected only a few times. This sequence joins TRBV10-3 and TRBJ1-2; 7 bases line up with TRBD1. The CDR3 sequence is 17 residues long. The junction had 10 bases not matched to a gene; V was cut back by 3 bases and J by 0 bases. Germline assignment: CDR1 ENHRY and CDR2 SYGVKD. In DNA form, the CDR3 reads TGTGCCATCAGTGATCCGGGACAGATCTTAGCTAACTATGGCTACACCTTC. Residues: CAISDPGQILANYGYTF.

CDR3 coding DNA: TGTGCCAGCAGTAACAGCGGGGGGGCGGTAGCGCAGTATTTT. It is translated as CASSNSGGAVAQYF. The chain employs TRBV6-2 or TRBV6-3 and TRBJ2-3; 10 bases are shared with TRBD2. The J segment lost 10 bases and the V segment lost 5 bases, leaving 9 bases of the junction unmatched. There are 14 residues in the CDR3. Germline CDR1 and CDR2: MNHEY and SVGEGT.

This chain connects TRBV5-1 to TRBJ2-1, with TRBD2 matching 9 bases. This CDR3 comprises 18 residues. CDR1 and CDR2 (germline): SGHRS, YFSETQ. Trimming removed 2 bases from V and 0 bases from J; junction bases left unmatched: 9. This chain's CDR3 is CASSFPTSGGGSYNEQFF. The CDR3 DNA reads TGCGCCAGCAGCTTTCCGACTAGCGGAGGGGGCTCCTACAATGAGCAGTTCTTC.

The gene calls are TRBV7-9 and TRBJ1-4; 7 positions match TRBD1. The germline CDR1 and CDR2 sequences are SEHNR and FQNEAQ (reference sequence). The CDR3 contains 15 residues. V trimming: 4 bases; J trimming: 5 bases; junction bases outside the gene matches: 7. CDR3 region: CASSSPGQTNEKLFF. The CDR3 region has the DNA TGTGCCAGCAGCTCCCCGGGACAGACGAATGAAAAACTGTTTTTT.

The gene calls are TRBV2 and TRBJ1-5; 8 bases agree with TRBD1. V was pared by 4 bases and J by 1 base, with 3 bases of the junction left unmatched. Germline V CDR1 and CDR2: SNHLY, FYNNEI. This CDR3 region has 15 residues. The CDR3 spells CASSGQGLSNQPQHF. DNA for the CDR3: TGTGCCAGCAGTGGACAGGGGCTAAGCAATCAGCCCCAGCATTTT.

This chain uses TRBV18 with TRBJ2-5; 8 positions match TRBD1. The CDR3 contains 15 residues. V shed 3 bases and J 1 base; nucleotides not matched to a gene: 4. Germline V gives CDR1 KGHSH, CDR2 LQKENI. CDR3 coding DNA: TGTGCCAGCTCACCTCTGGGGACAGGCCAAGAGACCCAGTACTTC. It encodes CASSPLGTGQETQYF.

The chain combines TRBV5-4 with TRBJ2-7; tentatively, D is TRBD2 (6 bases). The CDR3 has 14 residues. Trimming removed 0 bases at V and 0 bases at J, with 7 bases between. Germline lookup yields CDR1 SGHNT and CDR2 YYREEE (reference sequence). The CDR3 is CASSLAEGSYEQYF. CDR3 coding DNA: TGTGCCAGCAGCTTGGCGGAGGGCTCCTACGAGCAGTACTTC. Full variable domain (rest looked up from reference TRBV5-4 and TRBJ2-7): ETGVTQSPTHLIKTRGQQVTLRCSSQSGHNTVSWYQQALGQGPQFIFQYYREEENGRGNFPPRFSGLQFPNYSSELNVNALELDDSALYLCASSLAEGSYEQYFGPGTRLTVT.

V usage is TRBV5-1 and J usage is TRBJ2-3, with 10 nucleotides matching TRBD2. The J segment lost 0 bases and the V segment lost 4 bases, leaving 11 bases of the junction unmatched. From germline, CDR1 is SGHRS and CDR2 YFSETQ. CDR3 length: 18 amino acids. The CDR3 protein is CASSRLLWTSGSTDTQYF. The CDR3 nucleotides are TGCGCCAGCAGCAGGTTACTCTGGACTAGCGGAAGCACAGATACGCAGTATTTT.

The CDR3 loop reads CASSEARTTNTEAFF. As DNA, the CDR3 is TGTGCCAGCAGTGAAGCCCGGACTACGAACACTGAAGCTTTCTTT. The chain links TRBV2 to TRBJ1-1; D is unresolved. CDR1 and CDR2 from the germline V gene are SNHLY and FYNNEI. The CDR3 extends over 15 amino acids. Deletions cut 0 bases from V and 1 base from J, with 9 bases between.

This chain connects TRBV3-1 (or the pseudogene TRBV3-2) to TRBJ1-6; no definite D call. This CDR3 has 17 residues. CDR1 and CDR2 (germline): LGHDT, YNNKEL (reference sequence). V was clipped by 2 bases and J by 4 bases, with 15 bases between them. This CDR3 reads CASSQRPQVTYNSPLHF. Here the CDR3 DNA reads TGTGCCAGCAGCCAAAGGCCCCAGGTTACTTATAATTCACCCCTCCACTTT.

This clone was seen a single time. This rearrangement joins TRBV5-1 to TRBJ2-3; weak D call: TRBD2 (6 bases). The V gene lost 0 bases and the J gene lost 4 bases, with 9 bases spanning the gap. Germline V gene lookup returns CDR1 SGHRS and CDR2 YFSETQ. There are 14 residues in the CDR3. The DNA of the CDR3 is TGCGCCAGCAGCTTGGCCCCGGGGGCAGATACGCAGTATTTT. It specifies CASSLAPGADTQYF.

As concerns this clone: At the DNA level, this CDR3 is encoded by other sequences in the same sample as well. The V gene is TRBV7-3, the J gene TRBJ1-1; D is unresolved. The CDR3 is made up of 13 amino acids. Trimming took 3 bases from V and 2 from J, leaving 7 bases between them. Germline CDR1 SGHTA, CDR2 FQGTGA. CDR3 in DNA: TGTGCCAGCAGCTTTCAGGTTAACACTGAAGCTTTCTTT. This gives the protein CASSFQVNTEAFF.

The chain links TRBV19 to TRBJ1-2, with unresolved D. Germline CDR1 reads LNHDA; CDR2 reads SQIVND (reference sequence). The CDR3 runs to 11 residues. CDR3 nucleotides: TGTGTCGAGGGTACCGGGGAAGGCTACACCTTC. It translates to CVEGTGEGYTF.

This sequence joins TRBV5-6 and TRBJ1-3, with 7 positions matching TRBD1. In germline, CDR1 is SGHDT, CDR2 YYEEEE. Unmatched junction bases numbered 7, after V lost 3 bases and J lost 4 bases. There are 15 residues in the CDR3. For the CDR3, the DNA is TGTGCCAGCAGCTGGCCCGGGACAGTGGGAAACACCATATATTTT. As protein: CASSWPGTVGNTIYF.

This clone was counted only a few times. The rearrangement links TRBV11-3 to TRBJ2-1; TRBD2 might be the D (7 bases). CDR3 size: 16 residues. The V gene's germline CDR1 is SGHNT and CDR2 YENEEA. V was trimmed by 3 bases and J by 8 bases, leaving 20 bases between them. The CDR3 coding sequence is TGTGCCAGCAGCTTCGATCGGGGGAGGGGGGTCGATGAGCAGTTCTTC. Translating it yields CASSFDRGRGVDEQFF.

The V call is TRBV19, the J call TRBJ1-2; possible D gene TRBD1, 5 bases. Trimming pared 4 bases from V and 4 bases from J, leaving 16 bases between. The CDR3 totals 15 residues. Germline-derived CDR1 and CDR2 are LNHDA and SQIVND (reference sequence). CDR3 protein: CASSNPGGLTYGYTF. The CDR3 DNA reads TGTGCCAGTAGTAACCCGGGGGGACTGACCTATGGCTACACCTTC.

This chain connects TRBV18 to TRBJ1-3; D is unclear. The CDR3 spans 16 residues. V lost 2 bases and J 0 bases, leaving 11 bases between the germline ends. Germline V lookup: CDR1 KGHSH, CDR2 LQKENI. DNA of the CDR3: TGTGCCAGCTCACCATCCCCCCGGAGCTCTGGAAACACCATATATTTT. Translating gives CASSPSPRSSGNTIYF.

The genes are TRBV6-6 and TRBJ1-2; D is unclear. CDR3 length equals 11 residues. Germline-derived CDR1 and CDR2 are MNHNY and SVGAGI (reference sequence). V gave up 6 bases and J gave up 3 bases, with 5 bases separating them. The CDR3 loop is CASSDYYGYTF. The CDR3 DNA reads TGTGCCAGCAGCGACTACTATGGCTACACCTTC.

The gene calls are TRBV7-9 and TRBJ1-1; D is unresolved. This CDR3 has 14 residues. Germline V CDR1 and CDR2: SEHNR, FQNEAQ (reference sequence). The V end was cut by 2 bases, the J end by 0 bases, with 7 bases between. CDR3 bases: TGTGCCAGCAGCTTAAACACCATGAACACTGAAGCTTTCTTT. It encodes CASSLNTMNTEAFF. The complete variable domain, with remaining parts taken from reference TRBV7-9 and TRBJ1-1, reads DTGVSQNPRHKITKRGQNVTFRCDPISEHNRLYWYRQTLGQGPEFLTYFQNEAQLEKSRLLSDRFSAERPKGSFSTLEIQRTEQGDSAMYLCASSLNTMNTEAFFGQGTRLTVV.

This chain joins TRBV10-3 and TRBJ2-7, with D perhaps TRBD2 (5 bases). This CDR3 region has 13 residues. V shed 6 bases and J shed 6 bases, with 15 bases lying between them. From germline, CDR1 is ENHRY and CDR2 SYGVKD. CDR3 protein: CAIRAAGGFEQYV. CDR3 DNA sequence: TGTGCCATCAGGGCGGCGGGCGGATTCGAGCAGTACGTC.

This chain links TRBV15 with TRBJ1-2, with D possibly matching TRBD1 (5 bases). Germline V gives CDR1 LNHNV, CDR2 YYDKDF (reference sequence). Trimming took 5 bases from V and 4 from J, leaving 14 bases between them. The CDR3 loop spans 14 amino acids. Written as DNA, the CDR3 is TGTGCCACCAGCTCGGGAGGACACCCCTATGGCTACACCTTC. Protein: CATSSGGHPYGYTF.

Here the CDR3 DNA reads TGTGCCAGCAGCCAGGACTCGCGCTCCTACAATGAGCAGTTCTTC. Protein product: CASSQDSRSYNEQFF. J is TRBJ2-1 and V is TRBV11-3; perhaps TRBD2 as D (5 bases). CDR1 and CDR2 from the germline V gene are SGHNT and YENEEA. Trimming cost V 5 bases and J 0 bases, with 11 bases left between them. The CDR3 extends over 15 amino acids. Full variable domain (rest looked up from reference TRBV11-3 and TRBJ2-1): EAGVVQSPRYKIIEKKQPVAFWCNPISGHNTLYWYLQNLGQGPELLIRYENEEAVDDSQLPKDRFSAERLKGVDSTLKIQPAELGDSAVYLCASSQDSRSYNEQFFGPGTRLTVL.

This sequence joins TRBV4-2 and TRBJ1-2; 8 bases line up with TRBD1. The CDR3 extends over 14 amino acids. Per the germline V gene, CDR1 is LGHNA and CDR2 is YNFKEQ. V shed 3 bases, J shed 4 bases, and the junction held 4 bases outside the gene matches. The CDR3 protein is CASSQDGQGYGYTF. The CDR3 DNA is TGTGCCAGCAGCCAGGATGGACAGGGCTATGGCTACACCTTC.

This clone was recorded only once. The J gene is TRBJ2-1, the V gene TRBV5-1; 7 nucleotides align to TRBD2. Germline lookup yields CDR1 SGHRS and CDR2 YFSETQ. The CDR3 runs to 14 residues. Unmatched junction bases numbered 7, after V lost 7 bases and J lost 3 bases. As DNA, the CDR3 is TGCGCCAGCCAAGGGCTAGCGGACTACAATGAGCAGTTCTTC. Residues: CASQGLADYNEQFF.

The V and J genes are TRBV6-6 and TRBJ1-4, with 10 positions matching TRBD1. J was trimmed by 10 bases and V by 8 bases; bases with no gene match: 7. Looked up from germline, CDR1 is MNHNY and CDR2 is SVGAGI (reference sequence). CDR3 size: 13 residues. The CDR3 region is CASGQGGSGKLFF. The CDR3, as DNA: TGTGCCAGCGGACAGGGGGGGAGCGGAAAACTGTTTTTT.

The chain's CDR3 is CASSAQPGLAADTQYF. The CDR3 DNA sequence: TGTGCCAGCAGCGCCCAACCGGGACTAGCAGCAGATACGCAGTATTTT. The rearrangement links TRBV14 to TRBJ2-3, with 9 positions matching TRBD2. V dropped 5 bases and J dropped 4; count of bases not matched to a gene: 10. CDR3 length: 16 residues. Looked up from germline, CDR1 is SGHDN and CDR2 is FVKESK.

The V and J genes are TRBV30 and TRBJ1-1, with a weak D call TRBD1 (5 bases). CDR3 size: 15 residues. The germline CDR1 and CDR2 sequences are GTSNPN and SVGIG (reference sequence). Between the trimmed V and J ends, which lost 3 bases and 0 bases, there was a span of 14 bases. As DNA, the CDR3 is TGTGCCTGGAGAAAGGGGAAGTGGGTGAACACTGAAGCTTTCTTT. Its protein product is CAWRKGKWVNTEAFF.